This TCR beta chain was captured by sequencing in a study of early T cells in non-severe SARS-CoV-2 infection. Overall study context: Chains from this unsorted whole-blood bulk RNA could not be paired. Study-wide results and caveats: Private and CD4 specificities were missed by VDJdb matching, which favored anti-spike CD8 responses.

Unique molecular identifiers were affixed to single, distinct cDNA molecules. TCRdb itself ran the 5' RACE reads through MiXCR, one entry per CDR3 protein. In the table there are tens of thousands of distinct CDR3 sequences, roughly a tenth of which are singletons. Turning to this clonotype: Its antigen is not identified.

V lost 2 bases, J lost 6 bases, and 9 bases stayed unmatched. The germline V gene encodes CDR1 SGHAT and CDR2 FQNNGV. This CDR3 is 16 amino acids long. This sequence was found in an adult who was a healthcare worker with PCR-confirmed SARS-CoV-2 infection or an uninfected control (not recorded which). The rearrangement joins TRBV11-2 to TRBJ2-3, with 9 bases aligning to TRBD2. The specimen comprised whole blood, sampled at baseline. CDR3 sequence reads: CASSLSGGGAIDTQYF. In DNA form, the CDR3 reads TGTGCCAGCAGCTTATCTGGCGGGGGGGCGATCGATACGCAGTATTTT.